This T cell receptor (beta chain) was documented in a study of blood T cell repertoires in COVID-19 (dated by TCRdb to 2018 to 2020). Context from the whole study: The collaborator samples originated in the United States, Italy and Spain and spanned the acute and convalescent phases of COVID-19. The samples were drawn from two sources: the first 160 participants of the ongoing ImmuneRACE study, and fewer than 1,500 subjects contributed by 6 global collaborators. The repertoires were released in a freely available public database intended as a resource for research on the immune response to SARS-CoV-2. Where available, HLA class I and class II types were taken from metadata supplied by the sample provider and were not determined by assay-based typing. The sample metadata nearly always contained a de-identified subject ID, COVID-19 status, age in years and sex. The prospective study material was composed of cDNA or gDNA derived from T cells, B-cell-depleted T cells, or PBMCs. Subjects who had been exposed to COVID-19, were actively infected with it, or had recovered from it provided the deeply sampled blood TCRbeta repertoires that made up the dataset. The full study reports these points: Clinical and demographic metadata were provided uncurated, with the amount varying by source and participant.

TCRbeta CDR3 regions were amplified from genomic DNA using the immunoSEQ Assay, a bias-controlled multiplex PCR. On the authors' methods: Nucleated cell counts per sample were estimated from amplification of reference gene primers within the assay. To quantify the absolute abundance of each unique TCRbeta CDR3 rearrangement, sequence reads were collapsed and filtered. For each sample, productive Simpson clonality was calculated by taking the square root of Simpson's diversity index across productive rearrangements. The clones in this table, taken by TCRdb from immuneACCESS, are in-frame only. Not every clone is retained; where verified, under half of the shortfall comes from an unresolved V gene, and the cause of the rest is unknown. V, J and clone size were drawn from that table, and D and trimming were deduced from the DNA. This sample gives 250,000 to 350,000 clones in total; 80% to 90% of them show up just once. The ten largest clones represent 3.5% to 5.5% of the sample.

The cysteine opens and the phenylalanine closes a CDR3 of 14 amino acids. Only the CDR3 DNA stays, 42 bases, in frame from base 1. V ends up 9 bases short and J 7 bases short, with an unmatched junction base count of 13. Looking up the germline V gene yields CDR1 KGHDR and CDR2 SFDVKD. A remark on this clone: The antigen this receptor binds is unknown. No base quality information exists; no much larger clone differs at one position.

In the prospective study, participants were 18 to 89 years old, resided in 20 to 30 geographic areas of the United States, and were enrolled through a virtual design. To assign participants to cohorts, the prospective study relied on clinical history that participants themselves reported in a screening survey and a study questionnaire. Recovered participants in ImmuneRACE Cohort 3 were defined by two consecutive negative NP/OP PCR tests, clearance by a healthcare professional, or resolution of symptoms. In the prospective study, whole blood, serum and a nasopharyngeal or oropharyngeal swab were collected from each participant by mobile phlebotomists. Over a roughly 2-month period, participants in the prospective study had the option of providing additional blood draws and questionnaires. Prospective study blood samples were shipped either frozen or at room temperature before DNA extraction.

The TCR sequence derives from a woman aged 25 to 45 who had recovered from COVID-19. Here the chain combines TRBV24-1 and TRBJ2-7, with 8 bases matching TRBD1. The sequencing sample was made of PBMCs or T cells enriched from blood (not recorded which). CDR3 reads: CATAGGGILTEQYF. The DNA is TGTGCCACCGCAGGGGGCGGCATTCTGACTGAGCAGTACTTC.